This T cell receptor (beta chain) emerged from a study of cytomegalovirus exposure and HLA in healthy donors. The overall study: Among over 300 genotyped donors, approximately 80% fell in the Caucasian-associated ancestry cluster. Study-wide results and caveats: While the bulk of TCR sequences proved rare, some public TCRs turned up in many donors.

Note on this clone: Its antigen is not identified.

With 0 bases removed from V and 7 bases from J, the gap between germline ends came to 4 bases. Germline values: CDR1 SGDLS, CDR2 YYNGEE. This CDR3 has 12 amino acids. Amplification used 60 Vbeta primers and 13 Jbeta primers. The table came from immunoSEQ multiplex PCR; TCRdb's copy has only in-frame clones and leaves some out. In all, the sample yields 95,000 to 150,000 clones. Unrecorded immune exposure was likely among donors, who were nominally healthy when sampled. The sequence derives from a man aged 25 to 40 in good health and CMV-seronegative. The chain couples TRBV9 to TRBJ1-4; no clear D gene. The sequencing input was PBMCs. CDR3 loop: CASSVDSEKLFF. The CDR3 coding sequence is TGTGCCAGCAGCGTAGATAGTGAAAAACTGTTTTTT.